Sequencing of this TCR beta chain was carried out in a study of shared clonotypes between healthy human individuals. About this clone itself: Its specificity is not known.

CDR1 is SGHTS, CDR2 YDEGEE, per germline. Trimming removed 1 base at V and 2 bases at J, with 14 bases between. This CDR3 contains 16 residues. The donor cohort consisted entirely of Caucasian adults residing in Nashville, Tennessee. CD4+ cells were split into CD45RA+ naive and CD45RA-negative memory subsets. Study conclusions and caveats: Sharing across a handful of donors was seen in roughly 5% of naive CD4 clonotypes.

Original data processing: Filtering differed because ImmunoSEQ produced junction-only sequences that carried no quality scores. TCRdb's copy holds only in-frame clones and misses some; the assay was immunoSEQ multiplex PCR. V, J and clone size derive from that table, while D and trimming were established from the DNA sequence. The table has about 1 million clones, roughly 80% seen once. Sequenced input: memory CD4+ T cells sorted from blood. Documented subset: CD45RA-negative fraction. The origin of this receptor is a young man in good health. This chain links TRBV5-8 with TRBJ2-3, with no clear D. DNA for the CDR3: TGTGCCAGCAGCTTGAGGCCGTTAATGTCCACAGATACGCAGTATTTT. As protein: CASSLRPLMSTDTQYF.